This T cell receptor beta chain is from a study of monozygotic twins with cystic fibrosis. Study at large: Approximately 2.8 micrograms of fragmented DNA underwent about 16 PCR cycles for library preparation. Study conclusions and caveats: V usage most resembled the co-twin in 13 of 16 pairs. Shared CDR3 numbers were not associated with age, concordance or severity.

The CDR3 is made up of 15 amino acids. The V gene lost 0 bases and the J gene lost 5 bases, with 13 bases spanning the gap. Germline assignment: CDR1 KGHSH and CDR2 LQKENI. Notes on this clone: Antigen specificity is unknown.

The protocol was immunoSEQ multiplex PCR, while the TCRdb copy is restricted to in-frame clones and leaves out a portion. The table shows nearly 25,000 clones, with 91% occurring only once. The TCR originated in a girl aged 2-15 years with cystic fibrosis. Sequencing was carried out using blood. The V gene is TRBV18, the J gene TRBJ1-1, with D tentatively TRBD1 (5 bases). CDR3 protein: CASSPPGGTGTEAFF. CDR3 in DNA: TGTGCCAGCTCACCACCCGGGGGGACGGGGACTGAAGCTTTCTTT.